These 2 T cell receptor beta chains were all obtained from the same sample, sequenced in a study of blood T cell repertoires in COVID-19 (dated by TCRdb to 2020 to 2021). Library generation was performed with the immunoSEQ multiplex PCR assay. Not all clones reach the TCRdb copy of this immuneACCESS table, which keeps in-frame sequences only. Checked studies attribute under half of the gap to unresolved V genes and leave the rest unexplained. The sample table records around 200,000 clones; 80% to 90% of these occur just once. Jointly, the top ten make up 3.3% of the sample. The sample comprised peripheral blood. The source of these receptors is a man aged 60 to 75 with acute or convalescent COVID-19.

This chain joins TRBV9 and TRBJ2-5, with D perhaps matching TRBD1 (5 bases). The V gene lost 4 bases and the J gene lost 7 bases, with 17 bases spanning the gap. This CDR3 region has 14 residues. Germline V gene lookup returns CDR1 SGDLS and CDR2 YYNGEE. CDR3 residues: CASSIDQGRGTQYF. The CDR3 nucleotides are TGTGCCAGCAGCATAGATCAGGGTAGGGGGACCCAGTACTTC.

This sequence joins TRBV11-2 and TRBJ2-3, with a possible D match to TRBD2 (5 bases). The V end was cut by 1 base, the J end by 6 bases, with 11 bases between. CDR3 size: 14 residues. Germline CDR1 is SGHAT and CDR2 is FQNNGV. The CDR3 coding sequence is TGTGCCAGCAGCTTAGCGGGGAAAAGGGATACGCAGTATTTT. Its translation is CASSLAGKRDTQYF.